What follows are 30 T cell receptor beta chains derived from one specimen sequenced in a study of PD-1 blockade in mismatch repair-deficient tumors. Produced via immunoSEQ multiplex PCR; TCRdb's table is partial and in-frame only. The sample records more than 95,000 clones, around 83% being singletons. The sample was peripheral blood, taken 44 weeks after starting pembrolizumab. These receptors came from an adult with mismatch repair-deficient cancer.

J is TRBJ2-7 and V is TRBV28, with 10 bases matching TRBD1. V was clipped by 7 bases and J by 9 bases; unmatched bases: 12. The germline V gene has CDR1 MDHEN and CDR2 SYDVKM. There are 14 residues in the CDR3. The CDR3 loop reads CASTPDRGKFAQYF. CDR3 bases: TGTGCCAGCACCCCGGACAGGGGGAAGTTCGCGCAGTACTTC.

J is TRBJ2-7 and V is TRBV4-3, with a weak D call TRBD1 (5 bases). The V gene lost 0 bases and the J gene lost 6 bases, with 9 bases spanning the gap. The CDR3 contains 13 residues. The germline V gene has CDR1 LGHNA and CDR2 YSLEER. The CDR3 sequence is CASSQEQGPEQYF. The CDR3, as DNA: TGCGCCAGCAGCCAAGAGCAGGGTCCCGAGCAGTACTTC.

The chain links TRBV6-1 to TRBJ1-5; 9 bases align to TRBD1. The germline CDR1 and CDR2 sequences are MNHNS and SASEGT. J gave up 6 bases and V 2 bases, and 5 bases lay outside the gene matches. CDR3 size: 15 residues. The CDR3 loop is CASSEMGQGSQPQHF. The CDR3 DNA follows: TGTGCCAGCAGTGAAATGGGACAGGGAAGTCAGCCCCAGCATTTT.

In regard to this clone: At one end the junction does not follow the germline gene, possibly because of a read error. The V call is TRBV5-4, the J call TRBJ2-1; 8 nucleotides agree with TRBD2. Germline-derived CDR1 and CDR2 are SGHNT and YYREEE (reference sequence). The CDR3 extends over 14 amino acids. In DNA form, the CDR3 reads TGTGCCAGCAGCGAAACTAGCGGCTACAGTGAGCAGTTCTTC. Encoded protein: CASSETSGYSEQFF. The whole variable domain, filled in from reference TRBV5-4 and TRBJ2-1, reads ETGVTQSPTHLIKTRGQQVTLRCSSQSGHNTVSWYQQALGQGPQFIFQYYREEENGRGNFPPRFSGLQFPNYSSELNVNALELDDSALYLCASSETSGYSEQFFGPGTRLTVL.

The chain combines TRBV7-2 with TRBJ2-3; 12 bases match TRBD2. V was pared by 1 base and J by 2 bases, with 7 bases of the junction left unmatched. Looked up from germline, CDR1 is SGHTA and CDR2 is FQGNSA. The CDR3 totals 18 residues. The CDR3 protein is CASSLEASGREPTDTQYF. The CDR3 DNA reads TGTGCCAGCAGCTTAGAGGCTAGCGGGAGGGAGCCCACAGATACGCAGTATTTT.

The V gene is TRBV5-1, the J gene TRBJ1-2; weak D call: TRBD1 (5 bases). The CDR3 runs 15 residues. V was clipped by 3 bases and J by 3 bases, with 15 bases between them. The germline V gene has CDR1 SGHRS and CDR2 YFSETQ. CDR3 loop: CASSSGGAEDYGYTF. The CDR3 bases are TGCGCCAGCAGCTCGGGAGGGGCGGAGGACTATGGCTACACCTTC.

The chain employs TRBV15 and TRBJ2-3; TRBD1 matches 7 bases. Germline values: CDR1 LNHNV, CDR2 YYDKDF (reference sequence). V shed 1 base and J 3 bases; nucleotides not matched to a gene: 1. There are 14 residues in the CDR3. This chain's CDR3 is CATSRGQGTDTQYF. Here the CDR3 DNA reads TGTGCCACCAGCAGAGGACAGGGTACAGATACGCAGTATTTT.

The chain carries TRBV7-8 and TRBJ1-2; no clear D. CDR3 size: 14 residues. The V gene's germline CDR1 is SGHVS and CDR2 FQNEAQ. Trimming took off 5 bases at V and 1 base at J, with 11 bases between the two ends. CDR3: CASSLYVLNYGYTF. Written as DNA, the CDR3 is TGTGCCAGCAGCCTATACGTACTTAACTATGGCTACACCTTC.

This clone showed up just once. CDR3 in amino acids: CASSLGESYEQYF. Written as DNA, the CDR3 is TGTGCCAGCAGCTTGGGGGAGTCCTACGAGCAGTACTTC. The chain is built from TRBV11-3 and TRBJ2-7; D is possibly TRBD1 or TRBD2 (5 bases each). The germline V gene encodes CDR1 SGHNT and CDR2 YENEEA. The CDR3 length is 13 residues. Trimming cost V 3 bases and J 1 base, with 7 bases left between them.

CDR3 in amino acids: CASSEEGGTGDTQYF. The CDR3 DNA sequence: TGTGCCAGCAGTGAAGAAGGAGGGACTGGAGATACGCAGTATTTT. The gene calls are TRBV2 and TRBJ2-3; D is perhaps TRBD2 (6 bases). Per the germline V gene, CDR1 is SNHLY and CDR2 is FYNNEI. The CDR3 runs 15 residues. Between the trimmed V and J ends, which lost 1 base and 5 bases, there was a span of 13 bases.

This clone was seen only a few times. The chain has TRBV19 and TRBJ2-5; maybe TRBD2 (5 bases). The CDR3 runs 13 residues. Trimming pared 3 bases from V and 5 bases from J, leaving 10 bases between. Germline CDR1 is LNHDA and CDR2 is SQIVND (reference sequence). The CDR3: CASSIWGEETQYF. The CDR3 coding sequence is TGTGCCAGTAGTATCTGGGGAGAGGAGACCCAGTACTTC. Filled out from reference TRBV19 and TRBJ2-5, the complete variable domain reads DGGITQSPKYLFRKEGQNVTLSCEQNLNHDAMYWYRQDPGQGLRLIYYSQIVNDFQKGDIAEGYSVSREKKESFPLTVTSAQKNPTAFYLCASSIWGEETQYFGPGTRLLVL.

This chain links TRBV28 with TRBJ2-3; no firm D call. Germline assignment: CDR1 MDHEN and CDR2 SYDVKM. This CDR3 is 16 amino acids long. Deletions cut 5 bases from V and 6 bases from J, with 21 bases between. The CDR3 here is CASSRARLAVTDTQYF. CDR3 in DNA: TGTGCCAGCAGTAGGGCTAGGCTTGCGGTCACGGATACGCAGTATTTT. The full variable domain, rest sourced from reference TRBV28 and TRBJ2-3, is DVKVTQSSRYLVKRTGEKVFLECVQDMDHENMFWYRQDPGLGLRLIYFSYDVKMKEKGDIPEGYSVSREKKERFSLILESASTNQTSMYLCASSRARLAVTDTQYFGPGTRLTVL.

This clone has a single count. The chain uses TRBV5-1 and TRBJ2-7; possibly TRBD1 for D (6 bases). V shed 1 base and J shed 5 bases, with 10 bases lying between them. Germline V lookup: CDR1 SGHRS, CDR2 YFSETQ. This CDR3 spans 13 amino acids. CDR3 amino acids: CASSLQGYNEQYF. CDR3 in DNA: TGCGCCAGCAGCTTGCAGGGGTACAACGAGCAGTACTTC.

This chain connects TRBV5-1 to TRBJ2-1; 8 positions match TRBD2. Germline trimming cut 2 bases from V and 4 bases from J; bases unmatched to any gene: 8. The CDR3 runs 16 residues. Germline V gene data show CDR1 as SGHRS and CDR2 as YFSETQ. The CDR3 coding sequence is TGCGCCAGCAGCTTCCGGCCCGGGACTAGTTACAATGAGCAGTTCTTC. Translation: CASSFRPGTSYNEQFF.

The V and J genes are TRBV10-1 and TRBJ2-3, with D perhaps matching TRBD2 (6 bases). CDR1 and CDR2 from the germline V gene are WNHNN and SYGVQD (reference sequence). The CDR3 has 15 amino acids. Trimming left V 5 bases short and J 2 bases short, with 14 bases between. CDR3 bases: TGCGCCAGCAGTTCTAGCGCGGGGTTCACAGATACGCAGTATTTT. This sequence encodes CASSSSAGFTDTQYF.

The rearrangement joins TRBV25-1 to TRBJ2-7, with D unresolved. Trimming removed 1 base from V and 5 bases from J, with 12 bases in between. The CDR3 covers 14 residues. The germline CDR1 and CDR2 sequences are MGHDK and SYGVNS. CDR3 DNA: TGTGCCAGCAGTGAATTTAAGGGAAGCCACGAGCAGTACTTC. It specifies CASSEFKGSHEQYF.

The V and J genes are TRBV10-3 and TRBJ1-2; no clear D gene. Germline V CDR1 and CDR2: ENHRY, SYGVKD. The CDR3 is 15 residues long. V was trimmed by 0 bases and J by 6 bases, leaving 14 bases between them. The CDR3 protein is CAISESADSPNGYTF. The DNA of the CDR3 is TGTGCCATCAGTGAGTCAGCAGATTCGCCGAATGGCTACACCTTC.

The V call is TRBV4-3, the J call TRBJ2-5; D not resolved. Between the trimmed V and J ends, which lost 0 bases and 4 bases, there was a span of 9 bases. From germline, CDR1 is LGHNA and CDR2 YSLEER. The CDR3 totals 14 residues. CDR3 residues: CASSQDMVGETQYF. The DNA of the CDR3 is TGCGCCAGCAGCCAAGATATGGTGGGAGAGACCCAGTACTTC.

The CDR3 DNA follows: TGCGCCAGCAGCTTGGACGGGAAATACGAGCAGTACTTC. Translated, it gives CASSLDGKYEQYF. The V and J genes are TRBV5-1 and TRBJ2-7; TRBD2 might be the D (5 bases). V dropped 0 bases and J dropped 4 bases, with 8 bases sitting between them. Germline lookup yields CDR1 SGHRS and CDR2 YFSETQ. This CDR3 spans 13 amino acids.

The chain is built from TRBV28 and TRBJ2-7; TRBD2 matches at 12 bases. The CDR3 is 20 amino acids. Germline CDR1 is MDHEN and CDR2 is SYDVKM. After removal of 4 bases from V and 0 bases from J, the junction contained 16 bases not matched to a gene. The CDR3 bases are TGTGCCAGCAGTTCTCCCCATCTAGGACTAGCGGGGACGAGCTCCTACGAGCAGTACTTC. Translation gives CASSSPHLGLAGTSSYEQYF.

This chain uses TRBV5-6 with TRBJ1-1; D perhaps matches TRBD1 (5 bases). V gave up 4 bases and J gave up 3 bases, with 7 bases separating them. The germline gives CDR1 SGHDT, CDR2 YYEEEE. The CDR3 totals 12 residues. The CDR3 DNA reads TGTGCCAGCAGCCCACAGGACACTGAAGCTTTCTTT. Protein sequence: CASSPQDTEAFF.

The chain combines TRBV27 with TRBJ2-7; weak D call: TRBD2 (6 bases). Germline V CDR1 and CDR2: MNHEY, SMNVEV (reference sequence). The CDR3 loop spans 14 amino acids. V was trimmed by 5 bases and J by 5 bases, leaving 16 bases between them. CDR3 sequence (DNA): TGTGCCAGCAGTACTATACCCTCGGGGGACGAGCAGTACTTC. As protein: CASSTIPSGDEQYF.

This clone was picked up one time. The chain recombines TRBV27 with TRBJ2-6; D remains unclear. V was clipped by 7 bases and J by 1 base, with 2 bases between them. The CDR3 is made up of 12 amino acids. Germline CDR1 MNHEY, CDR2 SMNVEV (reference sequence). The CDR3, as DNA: TGTGCCAGCACTTCTGGGGCCAACGTCCTGACTTTC. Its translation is CASTSGANVLTF.

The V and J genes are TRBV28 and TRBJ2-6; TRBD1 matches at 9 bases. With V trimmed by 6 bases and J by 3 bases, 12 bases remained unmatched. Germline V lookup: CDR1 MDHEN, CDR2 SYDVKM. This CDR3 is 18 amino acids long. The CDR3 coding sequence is TGTGCCAGCAGGGATACCGGGACAGGGTTTTTTGGGGCCAACGTCCTGACTTTC. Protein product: CASRDTGTGFFGANVLTF. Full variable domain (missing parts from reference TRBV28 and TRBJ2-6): DVKVTQSSRYLVKRTGEKVFLECVQDMDHENMFWYRQDPGLGLRLIYFSYDVKMKEKGDIPEGYSVSREKKERFSLILESASTNQTSMYLCASRDTGTGFFGANVLTFGAGSRLTVL.

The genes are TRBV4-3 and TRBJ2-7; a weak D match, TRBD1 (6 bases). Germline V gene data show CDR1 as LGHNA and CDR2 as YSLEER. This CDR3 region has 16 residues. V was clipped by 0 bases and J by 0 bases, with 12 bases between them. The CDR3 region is CASSQDQQGPSYEQYF. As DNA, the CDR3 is TGCGCCAGCAGCCAAGATCAACAGGGTCCCTCCTACGAGCAGTACTTC.

The CDR3, as DNA: TGTGCCAGCAGCTTTACAGCGGGAGGAACTTCCTACAATGAGCAGTTCTTC. This gives the protein CASSFTAGGTSYNEQFF. This chain joins TRBV11-2 and TRBJ2-1; 9 nucleotides match TRBD2. The trim removed 3 bases at V and 1 base at J, leaving 7 bases unmatched. The CDR3 sequence is 17 residues long. CDR1 is SGHAT, CDR2 FQNNGV, per germline.

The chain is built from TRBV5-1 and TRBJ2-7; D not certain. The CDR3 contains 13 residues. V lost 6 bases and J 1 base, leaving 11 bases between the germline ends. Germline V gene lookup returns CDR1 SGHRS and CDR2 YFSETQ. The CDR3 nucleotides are TGCGCCAGCAAAAATCCGCCTTCCTACGAGCAGTACTTC. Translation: CASKNPPSYEQYF.

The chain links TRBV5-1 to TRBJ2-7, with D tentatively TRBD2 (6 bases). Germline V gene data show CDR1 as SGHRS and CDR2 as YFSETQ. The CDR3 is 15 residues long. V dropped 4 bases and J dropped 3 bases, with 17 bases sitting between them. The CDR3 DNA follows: TGCGCCAGCAGCGATGGGGCAGGGAGGTTCTACGAGCAGTACTTC. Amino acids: CASSDGAGRFYEQYF.

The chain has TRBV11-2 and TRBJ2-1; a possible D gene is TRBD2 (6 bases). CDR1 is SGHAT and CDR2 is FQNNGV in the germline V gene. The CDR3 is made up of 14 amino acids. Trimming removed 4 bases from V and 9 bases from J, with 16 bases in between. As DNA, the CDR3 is TGTGCCAGCAGCTCTCTGACTAGATCGGGTGAGCAGTTCTTC. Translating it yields CASSSLTRSGEQFF.

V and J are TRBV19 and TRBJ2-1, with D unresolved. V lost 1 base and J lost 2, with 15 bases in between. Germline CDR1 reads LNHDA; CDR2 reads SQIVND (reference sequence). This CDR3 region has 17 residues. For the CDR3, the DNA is TGTGCCAGTAGTATAGGGCAGGCCCGTAAGGCCTACAATGAGCAGTTCTTC. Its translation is CASSIGQARKAYNEQFF.